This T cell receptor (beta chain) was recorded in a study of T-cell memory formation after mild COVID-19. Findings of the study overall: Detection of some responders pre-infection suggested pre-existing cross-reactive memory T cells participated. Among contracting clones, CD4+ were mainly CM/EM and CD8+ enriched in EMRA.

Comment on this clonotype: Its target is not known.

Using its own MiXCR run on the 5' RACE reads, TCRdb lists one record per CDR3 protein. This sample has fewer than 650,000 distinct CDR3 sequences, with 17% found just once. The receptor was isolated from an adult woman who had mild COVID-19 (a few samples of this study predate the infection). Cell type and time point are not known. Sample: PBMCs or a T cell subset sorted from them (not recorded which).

The CDR3 loop is CASSISRAEPATGELFF. CDR3 nucleotides: TGTGCCAGTAGTATTTCCCGCGCTGAACCCGCCACCGGGGAGCTGTTTTTT. The V gene is TRBV19, the J gene TRBJ2-2; D not resolved. This CDR3 is built from 17 residues. Trimming stripped 3 bases from V and 4 bases from J, with 18 bases between. CDR1 and CDR2 from the germline V gene are LNHDA and SQIVND (reference sequence).